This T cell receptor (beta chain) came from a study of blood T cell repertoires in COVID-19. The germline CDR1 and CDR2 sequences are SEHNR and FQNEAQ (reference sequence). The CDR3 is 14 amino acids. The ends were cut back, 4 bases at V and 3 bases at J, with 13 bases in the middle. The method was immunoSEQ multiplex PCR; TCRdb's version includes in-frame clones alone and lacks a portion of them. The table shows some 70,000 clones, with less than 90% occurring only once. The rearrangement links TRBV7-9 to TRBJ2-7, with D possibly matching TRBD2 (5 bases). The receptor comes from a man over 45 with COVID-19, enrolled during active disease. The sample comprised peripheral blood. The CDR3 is CASSSHAGSYEQYF. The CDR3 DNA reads TGTGCCAGCAGCTCCCATGCGGGCAGCTACGAGCAGTACTTC.